The clone carrying this TCR beta chain came up a few times. Its antigen is not identified. This record belongs to a study of T cell repertoires in cytomegalovirus infection. Study at large: In public TCR beta signatures, there were indications of both CMV infection and matching HLA type. Points from the study as a whole: CMV-specific HLA-C-restricted TCR beta clonotypes dominated the ex vivo response.

TCRdb independently ran MiXCR on the reads; one entry per CDR3 protein. The data show around 300,000 distinct CDR3 sequences, 8% to 9.5% seen once. The CDR3 loop spans 15 amino acids. Trimming pared 0 bases from V and 2 bases from J, leaving 9 bases between. The V gene's germline CDR1 is MGHRA and CDR2 YSYEKL. The specimen sequenced was PBMCs. This receptor was taken from a human donor in good health (CMV status not recorded). Some clones in this sample may be carry-over from other donors' samples. The chain carries TRBV4-1 and TRBJ2-3, with D possibly being TRBD1 (6 bases). As DNA, the CDR3 is TGCGCCAGCAGCCAAGAAACGGGACACACAGATACGCAGTATTTT. Its protein product is CASSQETGHTDTQYF.